This T cell receptor beta chain derives from a study of T cells in localized non-small cell lung cancer. In regard to this clone: Its specificity is not known.

Overall study findings and caveats: Uninvolved adjacent lung showed peak T cell clonality, exceeding tumor. Only one tumor region was sequenced, so heterogeneity remains possible. Paired adjacent lung recovered a median approximately 62 of the top 100 tumor clones.

The assay was immunoSEQ multiplex PCR, and TCRdb's table has in-frame clones only and misses some. The table records about 24,000 clones, around 86% of them present only once. V lost 2 bases and J lost 6, with 10 bases in between. Germline V gene lookup returns CDR1 SGHAT and CDR2 FQNNGV. The CDR3 is 14 amino acids. The TCR was taken from a man aged 40 to 69 with stage I squamous cell lung carcinoma. Specimen: peripheral blood, collected before any cancer treatment. The chain has TRBV11-2 and TRBJ2-2, with D perhaps matching TRBD1 (5 bases). CDR3 DNA: TGTGCCAGCAGCTTAACAGGTTTTGCCGGGGAGCTGTTTTTT. Residues: CASSLTGFAGELFF.